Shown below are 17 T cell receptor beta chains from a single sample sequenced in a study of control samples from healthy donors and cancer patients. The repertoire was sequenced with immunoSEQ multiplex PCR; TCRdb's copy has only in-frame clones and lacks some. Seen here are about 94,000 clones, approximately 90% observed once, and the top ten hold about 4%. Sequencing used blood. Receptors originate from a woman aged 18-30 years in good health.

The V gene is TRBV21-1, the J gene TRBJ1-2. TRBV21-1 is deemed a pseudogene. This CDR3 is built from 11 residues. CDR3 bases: TGTGCCAGCAGCAAAGGGAGTGGCTACACCTTC. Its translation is CASSKGSGYTF.

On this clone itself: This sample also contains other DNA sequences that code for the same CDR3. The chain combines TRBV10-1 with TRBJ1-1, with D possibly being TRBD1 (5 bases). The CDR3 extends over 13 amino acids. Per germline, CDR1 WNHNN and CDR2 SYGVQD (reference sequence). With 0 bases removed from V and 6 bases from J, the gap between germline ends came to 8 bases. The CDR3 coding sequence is TGCGCCAGCAGTGAGTCGGGACTGGCTGAAGCTTTCTTT. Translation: CASSESGLAEAFF.

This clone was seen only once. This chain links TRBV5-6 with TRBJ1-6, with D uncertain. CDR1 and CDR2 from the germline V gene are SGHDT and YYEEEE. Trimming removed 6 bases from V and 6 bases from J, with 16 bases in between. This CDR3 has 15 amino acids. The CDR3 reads CASKEAPGSNSPLHF. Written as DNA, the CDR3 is TGTGCCAGCAAGGAGGCTCCTGGGAGTAATTCACCCCTCCACTTT.

The chain's CDR3 is CASSITGLSSGANVLTF. The DNA for the CDR3 is TGTGCCAGTAGTATAACAGGGTTGAGCTCTGGGGCCAACGTCCTGACTTTC. This rearrangement joins TRBV19 to TRBJ2-6; D possibly corresponds to TRBD1 (6 bases). The CDR3 is 17 amino acids. Between the trimmed V and J ends, which lost 2 bases and 0 bases, there was a span of 11 bases. Germline CDR1 is LNHDA and CDR2 is SQIVND (reference sequence).

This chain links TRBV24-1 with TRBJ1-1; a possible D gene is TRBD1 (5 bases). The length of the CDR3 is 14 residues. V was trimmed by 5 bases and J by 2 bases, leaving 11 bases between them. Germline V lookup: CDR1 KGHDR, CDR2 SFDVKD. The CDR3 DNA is TGTGCCACCAGTGGGGGGATGGGAAACACTGAAGCTTTCTTT. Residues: CATSGGMGNTEAFF.

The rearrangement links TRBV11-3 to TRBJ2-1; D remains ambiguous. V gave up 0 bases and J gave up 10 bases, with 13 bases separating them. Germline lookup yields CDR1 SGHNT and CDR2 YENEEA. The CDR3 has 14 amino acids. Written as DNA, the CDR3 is TGTGCCAGCAGCTTAGATTCCCCGCTCGGGGAGCAGTTCTTC. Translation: CASSLDSPLGEQFF.

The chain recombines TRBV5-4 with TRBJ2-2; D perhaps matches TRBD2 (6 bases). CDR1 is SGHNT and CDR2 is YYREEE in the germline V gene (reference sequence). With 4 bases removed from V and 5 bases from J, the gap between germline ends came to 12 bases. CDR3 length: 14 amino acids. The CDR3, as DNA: TGTGCCAGCAGCCCCGTCGCGGGGACCGGGGAGCTGTTTTTT. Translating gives CASSPVAGTGELFF.

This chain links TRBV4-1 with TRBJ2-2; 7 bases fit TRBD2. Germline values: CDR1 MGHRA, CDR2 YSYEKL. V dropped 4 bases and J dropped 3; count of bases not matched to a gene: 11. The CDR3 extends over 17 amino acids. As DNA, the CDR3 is TGCGCCAGCAGCCCTAGAGAGCGGGGAGCTGACACCGGGGAGCTGTTTTTT. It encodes CASSPRERGADTGELFF.

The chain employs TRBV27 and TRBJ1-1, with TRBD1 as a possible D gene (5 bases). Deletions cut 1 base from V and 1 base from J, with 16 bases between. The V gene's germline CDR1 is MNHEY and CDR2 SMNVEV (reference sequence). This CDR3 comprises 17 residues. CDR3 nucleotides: TGTGCCAGCAGTTTATTGCAGGGAGTAAAGGCGAACACTGAAGCTTTCTTT. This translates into CASSLLQGVKANTEAFF.

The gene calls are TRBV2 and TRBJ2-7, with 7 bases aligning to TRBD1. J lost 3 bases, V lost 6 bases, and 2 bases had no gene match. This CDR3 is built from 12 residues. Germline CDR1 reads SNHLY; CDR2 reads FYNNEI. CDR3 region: CASRGQLYEQYF. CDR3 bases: TGTGCCAGCAGGGGACAGCTCTACGAGCAGTACTTC.

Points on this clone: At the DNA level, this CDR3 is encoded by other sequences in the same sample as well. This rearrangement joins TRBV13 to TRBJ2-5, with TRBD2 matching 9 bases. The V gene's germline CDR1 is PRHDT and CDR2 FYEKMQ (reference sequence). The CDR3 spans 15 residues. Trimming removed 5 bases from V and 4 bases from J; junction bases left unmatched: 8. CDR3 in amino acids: CASSRASGVSETQYF. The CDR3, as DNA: TGTGCCAGCAGCCGGGCTAGCGGGGTTTCAGAGACCCAGTACTTC. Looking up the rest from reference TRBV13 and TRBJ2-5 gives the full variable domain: AAGVIQSPRHLIKEKRETATLKCYPIPRHDTVYWYQQGPGQDPQFLISFYEKMQSDKGSIPDRFSAQQFSDYHSELNMSSLELGDSALYFCASSRASGVSETQYFGPGTRLLVL.

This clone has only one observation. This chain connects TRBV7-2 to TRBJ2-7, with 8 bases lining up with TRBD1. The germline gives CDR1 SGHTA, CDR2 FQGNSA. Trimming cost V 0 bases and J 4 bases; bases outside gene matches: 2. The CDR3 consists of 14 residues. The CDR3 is CASSLAHRGYEQYF. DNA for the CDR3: TGTGCCAGCAGCTTAGCCCACAGGGGGTACGAGCAGTACTTC.

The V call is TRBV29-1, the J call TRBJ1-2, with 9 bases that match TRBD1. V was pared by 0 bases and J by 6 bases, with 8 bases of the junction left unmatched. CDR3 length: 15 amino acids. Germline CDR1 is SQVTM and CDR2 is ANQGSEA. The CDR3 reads CSVEEGTGPLNGYTF. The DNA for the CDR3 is TGCAGCGTTGAAGAGGGGACAGGGCCCCTCAATGGCTACACCTTC. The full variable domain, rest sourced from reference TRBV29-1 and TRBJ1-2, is SAVISQKPSRDICQRGTSLTIQCQVDSQVTMMFWYRQQPGQSLTLIATANQGSEATYESGFVIDKFPISRPNLTFSTLTVSNMSPEDSSIYLCSVEEGTGPLNGYTFGSGTRLTVV.

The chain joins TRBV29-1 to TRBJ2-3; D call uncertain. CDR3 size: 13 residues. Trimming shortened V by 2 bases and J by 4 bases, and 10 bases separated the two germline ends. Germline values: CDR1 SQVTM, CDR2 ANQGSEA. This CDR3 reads CSVEMTRSDTQYF. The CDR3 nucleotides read TGCAGCGTTGAAATGACTCGATCAGATACGCAGTATTTT.

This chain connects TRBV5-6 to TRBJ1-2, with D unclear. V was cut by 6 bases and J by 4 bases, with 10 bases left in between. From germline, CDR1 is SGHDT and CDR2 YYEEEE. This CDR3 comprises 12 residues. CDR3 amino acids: CASTRNRYGYTF. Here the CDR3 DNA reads TGTGCCAGCACCCGCAACCGCTATGGCTACACCTTC.

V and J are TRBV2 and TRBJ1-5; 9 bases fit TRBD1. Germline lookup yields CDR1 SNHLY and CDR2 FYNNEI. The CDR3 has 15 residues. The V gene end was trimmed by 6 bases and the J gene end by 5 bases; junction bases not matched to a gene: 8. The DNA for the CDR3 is TGTGCCAGCAGGAGGGACAGGGATGGGGATCAGCCCCAGCATTTT. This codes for CASRRDRDGDQPQHF. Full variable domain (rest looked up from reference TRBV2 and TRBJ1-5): EPEVTQTPSHQVTQMGQEVILRCVPISNHLYFYWYRQILGQKVEFLVSFYNNEISEKSEIFDDQFSVERPDGSNFTLKIRSTKLEDSAMYFCASRRDRDGDQPQHFGDGTRLSIL.

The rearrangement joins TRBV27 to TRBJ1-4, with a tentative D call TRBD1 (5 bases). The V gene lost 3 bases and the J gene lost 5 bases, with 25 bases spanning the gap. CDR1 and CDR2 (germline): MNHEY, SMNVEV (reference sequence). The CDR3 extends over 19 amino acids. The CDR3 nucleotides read TGTGCCAGCAGTTTTTGTCGGGCAGCATACGAAGGACACAATGAAAAACTGTTTTTT. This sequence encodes CASSFCRAAYEGHNEKLFF. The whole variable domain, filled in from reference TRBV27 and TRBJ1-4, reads EAQVTQNPRYLITVTGKKLTVTCSQNMNHEYMSWYRQDPGLGLRQIYYSMNVEVTDKGDVPEGYKVSRKEKRNFPLILESPSPNQTSLYFCASSFCRAAYEGHNEKLFFGSGTQLSVL.